This entry is about one T cell receptor (beta chain). Antigen specificity is unknown. Germline V gives CDR1 LGHNA, CDR2 YSLEER. Between the trimmed V and J ends, which lost 1 base and 7 bases, there was a span of 13 bases. The CDR3 length is 15 residues. Amplification used 60 Vbeta primers and 13 Jbeta primers. Sequencing used immunoSEQ multiplex PCR; TCRdb keeps in-frame clones, though not all of them. The sample consists of 140,000 to 150,000 clones, approximately 80% of them appearing once. The source of the sample is a study of cytomegalovirus exposure and HLA in healthy donors. Study-wide findings and caveats: Some public TCRs appeared in many individuals, while most sequences were rare. Roughly 170 TCR beta chains were listed as cytomegalovirus-associated.

Among the donors, all were healthy bone marrow donors. Sequencing was performed on PBMCs. The rearrangement joins TRBV4-3 to TRBJ2-2; D perhaps matches TRBD2 (5 bases). The TCR originated in an older woman in good health and CMV-seropositive. The CDR3 DNA sequence: TGCGCCAGCAGCCAAGCCCCTAGCAGCAACGGGGAGCTGTTTTTT. Encoded protein: CASSQAPSSNGELFF.